Below are 18 T cell receptor beta chains sequenced from a single sample in a study of blood T cells in healthy people across ages. The authors ran a second PCR of 7 to 11 cycles using a sample-barcoded 5' primer and a J-beta primer mix. MiXCR, run by TCRdb on the 5' RACE reads, gives a single entry per CDR3 protein. The profile shows about 810,000 distinct CDR3 sequences, 35% to 40% of them singletons. Sequencing input: blood. The receptor set was obtained from a young man in good health.

This clonotype was counted ten times or more. V and J are TRBV7-2 and TRBJ2-1; unclear D gene. Germline lookup yields CDR1 SGHTA and CDR2 FQGNSA. V dropped 1 base and J dropped 9 bases, with 7 bases sitting between them. The CDR3 length is 12 residues. The CDR3 reads CASSLGGREQFF. The CDR3 nucleotides are TGTGCCAGCAGCTTAGGGGGTCGTGAGCAGTTCTTC.

J is TRBJ1-1 and V is TRBV7-3; D call uncertain. In germline, CDR1 is SGHTA, CDR2 FQGTGA. This CDR3 is 13 amino acids long. Trimming left V 3 bases short and J 6 bases short, with 11 bases between. CDR3 residues: CASSFTVASEAFF. The CDR3 nucleotides read TGTGCCAGCAGCTTTACAGTAGCTTCTGAAGCTTTCTTT.

A note on this clonotype: One junction end disagrees with the germline gene, perhaps due to a read error. This chain links TRBV5-6 with TRBJ2-5, with 15 bases identical to TRBD2. The CDR3 is 17 residues long. The V gene's germline CDR1 is SGHDT and CDR2 YYEEEE. The CDR3 DNA follows: TGTGCCTGCAGCCCCGGGACTAGCGGGGGGAACCAAGAGACCCAGTACTTC. This sequence encodes CACSPGTSGGNQETQYF.

This clonotype was seen only a few times. This chain connects TRBV12-3 or TRBV12-4 to TRBJ2-1, with 7 positions matching TRBD1. The CDR3 sequence is 17 residues long. J gave up 2 bases and V 5 bases, and 12 bases lay outside the gene matches. This CDR3 is CASSRNRGDFPYNEQFF. CDR3 nucleotides: TGTGCCAGCAGTAGGAACAGGGGCGATTTCCCCTACAATGAGCAGTTCTTC.

The chain employs TRBV5-1 and TRBJ1-2, with D possibly being TRBD1 (5 bases). Germline CDR1 SGHRS, CDR2 YFSETQ. Trimming took off 0 bases at V and 4 bases at J, with 19 bases between the two ends. CDR3 length: 17 residues. As DNA, the CDR3 is TGCGCCAGCAGCTTGGGTTCCAGGGAAGGGAGTATCTATGGCTACACCTTC. Its protein is CASSLGSREGSIYGYTF.

This chain joins TRBV28 and TRBJ1-2, with D possibly matching TRBD1 (5 bases). The CDR3 totals 12 residues. Per the germline V gene, CDR1 is MDHEN and CDR2 is SYDVKM. V lost 6 bases and J 6 bases, leaving 11 bases between the germline ends. The CDR3 nucleotides are TGTGCCAGCAGCCGGACAATCCATGGCTACACCTTC. This sequence encodes CASSRTIHGYTF.

V and J are TRBV27 and TRBJ2-1, with D unresolved. Trimming removed 1 base from V and 2 bases from J, with 6 bases in between. The CDR3 runs 14 residues. Germline CDR1 reads MNHEY; CDR2 reads SMNVEV (reference sequence). The CDR3 region has the DNA TGTGCCAGCAGTTTATACTTACCCTACAATGAGCAGTTCTTC. Translated, it gives CASSLYLPYNEQFF.

The genes are TRBV12-3 or TRBV12-4 and TRBJ1-5; D is unresolved. This CDR3 spans 13 amino acids. The V end was cut by 5 bases, the J end by 4 bases, with 9 bases between. CDR3: CASSHDPNQPQHF. CDR3 DNA sequence: TGTGCCAGCAGTCATGACCCGAATCAGCCCCAGCATTTT.

CDR3: CASSRDSSTSGANVLTF. CDR3 nucleotides: TGTGCCAGCAGTAGGGACAGTTCAACCTCTGGGGCCAACGTCCTGACTTTC. V and J are TRBV27 and TRBJ2-6, with 7 bases matching TRBD1. The CDR3 sequence is 17 residues long. V was pared by 5 bases and J by 0 bases, with 7 bases of the junction left unmatched. Germline CDR1 reads MNHEY; CDR2 reads SMNVEV (reference sequence).

This clonotype was observed at least ten times. The genes are TRBV27 and TRBJ2-1; weak D call: TRBD2 (6 bases). Germline CDR1 reads MNHEY; CDR2 reads SMNVEV (reference sequence). V lost 0 bases and J lost 0, with 6 bases in between. This CDR3 contains 15 residues. This CDR3 is CASSLSTSSYNEQFF. In nucleotides, the CDR3 is TGTGCCAGCAGTTTATCGACTAGCTCCTACAATGAGCAGTTCTTC.

This clonotype has only one observation. One base away lies a much larger clone, so this may be a sequencing read error. The rearrangement joins TRBV12-3 or TRBV12-4 to TRBJ1-2; no firm D call. The CDR3 loop spans 13 amino acids. V was pared by 4 bases and J by 6 bases, with 12 bases between. CDR3 DNA: TGTGCCAGCAGTTGTAGTCCGGGGAATGGCTACACCTTC. Its translation: CASSCSPGNGYTF.

Many counts were recorded for this clonotype. The rearrangement joins TRBV20-1 to TRBJ1-5; D gene unclear. CDR3 length: 15 residues. Germline V lookup: CDR1 DFQATT, CDR2 SNEGSKA (reference sequence). Deletions cut 6 bases from V and 2 bases from J, with 17 bases between. CDR3 sequence reads: CSARLMGSGNQPQHF. CDR3 coding DNA: TGCAGTGCCCGATTAATGGGGAGCGGCAATCAGCCCCAGCATTTT.

This clonotype occurred a few times. The chain has TRBV12-3 or TRBV12-4 and TRBJ2-7, with D unresolved. V lost 3 bases and J lost 0, with 12 bases in between. The CDR3 extends over 15 amino acids. Written as DNA, the CDR3 is TGTGCCAGCAGTTTCTCCCGACCTAACTCCTACGAGCAGTACTTC. The encoded protein is CASSFSRPNSYEQYF.

The chain has TRBV9 and TRBJ2-4, with D possibly being TRBD2 (5 bases). V was trimmed by 3 bases and J by 6 bases, leaving 13 bases between them. Germline V gene data show CDR1 as SGDLS and CDR2 as YYNGEE. The length of the CDR3 is 14 residues. CDR3 DNA: TGTGCCAGCAGCGCCCGTCCAGAGGGAAACATTCAGTACTTC. As protein: CASSARPEGNIQYF.

This chain connects TRBV12-3 or TRBV12-4 to TRBJ2-1; 10 bases line up with TRBD1. This CDR3 has 14 amino acids. J was trimmed by 9 bases and V by 2 bases; bases with no gene match: 4. CDR3 loop: CASSLTTGGFEQFF. The CDR3 bases are TGTGCCAGCAGTTTAACGACAGGGGGCTTTGAGCAGTTCTTC.

This clonotype showed up many times. The CDR3 DNA is TGTGCCAGCAGCCAAGATCTGGGTAGCGTCAACATTCAGTACTTC. Its protein product is CASSQDLGSVNIQYF. V usage is TRBV4-2 and J usage is TRBJ2-4, with a weak D call TRBD2 (5 bases). V shed 0 bases and J shed 7 bases, with 13 bases lying between them. The germline V gene has CDR1 LGHNA and CDR2 YNFKEQ. The CDR3 consists of 15 residues.

In its sample, this clonotype was seen a few times. Here the CDR3 DNA reads TGTGCCAGCAGCCGCCTTGGATCCTACGAGCAGTACTTC. It codes for CASSRLGSYEQYF. The V gene is TRBV7-2, the J gene TRBJ2-7; D is unresolved. The length of the CDR3 is 13 residues. The germline CDR1 and CDR2 sequences are SGHTA and FQGNSA. Trimming took 5 bases from V and 1 from J, leaving 9 bases between them.

The chain carries TRBV7-2 and TRBJ1-2; TRBD1 might be the D (5 bases). Between the trimmed V and J ends, which lost 5 bases and 3 bases, there was a span of 13 bases. The CDR3 has 14 amino acids. The germline gives CDR1 SGHTA, CDR2 FQGNSA. CDR3 protein: CASSGAGADYGYTF. The CDR3 bases are TGTGCCAGCAGCGGCGCCGGGGCTGACTATGGCTACACCTTC.